The 3 T cell receptor beta chains in this list originate from one sample, sequenced in a study of CD4 T cells in relation to SARS-CoV-2 and coronaviruses. Their recognized antigens are unknown. Unexposed donor CD4+ T cells date from about 2011-2018, before the COVID-19 pandemic. CD4+ T cells were isolated from the cells after around 11 days of culture. Sequenced by immunoSEQ multiplex PCR; TCRdb stores in-frame clones only, minus some. The table includes 20,000 to 30,000 clones, over 60% detected once. Sequencing was performed on CD4+ T cells from PBMCs, cultured in vitro. Every receptor here comes from a human donor in good health.

This chain uses TRBV5-1 with TRBJ2-2; 9 bases align to TRBD1. The CDR3 covers 16 residues. Germline trimming cut 3 bases from V and 1 base from J; bases unmatched to any gene: 4. The germline V gene encodes CDR1 SGHRS and CDR2 YFSETQ. CDR3: CASSSPGQGNTGELFF. CDR3 coding DNA: TGCGCCAGCAGCTCACCGGGACAGGGGAACACCGGGGAGCTGTTTTTT.

This chain uses TRBV5-8 with TRBJ2-3; D is perhaps TRBD1 or TRBD2 (7 bases each). CDR1 and CDR2 from the germline V gene are SGHTS and YDEGEE. V was pared by 6 bases and J by 5 bases, with 25 bases between. The length of the CDR3 is 17 residues. CDR3 in amino acids: CASNPWGGGRGEDTQYF. CDR3 in DNA: TGTGCCAGCAACCCCTGGGGGGGCGGCAGGGGGGAAGATACGCAGTATTTT.

The chain is built from TRBV6-5 and TRBJ1-3; D not resolved. The CDR3 is made up of 12 amino acids. The germline CDR1 and CDR2 sequences are MNHEY and SVGAGI. The ends were cut back, 5 bases at V and 4 bases at J, with 6 bases in the middle. The CDR3 nucleotides are TGTGCCAGCAGTCCCCTCGGAAACACCATATATTTT. This sequence encodes CASSPLGNTIYF.